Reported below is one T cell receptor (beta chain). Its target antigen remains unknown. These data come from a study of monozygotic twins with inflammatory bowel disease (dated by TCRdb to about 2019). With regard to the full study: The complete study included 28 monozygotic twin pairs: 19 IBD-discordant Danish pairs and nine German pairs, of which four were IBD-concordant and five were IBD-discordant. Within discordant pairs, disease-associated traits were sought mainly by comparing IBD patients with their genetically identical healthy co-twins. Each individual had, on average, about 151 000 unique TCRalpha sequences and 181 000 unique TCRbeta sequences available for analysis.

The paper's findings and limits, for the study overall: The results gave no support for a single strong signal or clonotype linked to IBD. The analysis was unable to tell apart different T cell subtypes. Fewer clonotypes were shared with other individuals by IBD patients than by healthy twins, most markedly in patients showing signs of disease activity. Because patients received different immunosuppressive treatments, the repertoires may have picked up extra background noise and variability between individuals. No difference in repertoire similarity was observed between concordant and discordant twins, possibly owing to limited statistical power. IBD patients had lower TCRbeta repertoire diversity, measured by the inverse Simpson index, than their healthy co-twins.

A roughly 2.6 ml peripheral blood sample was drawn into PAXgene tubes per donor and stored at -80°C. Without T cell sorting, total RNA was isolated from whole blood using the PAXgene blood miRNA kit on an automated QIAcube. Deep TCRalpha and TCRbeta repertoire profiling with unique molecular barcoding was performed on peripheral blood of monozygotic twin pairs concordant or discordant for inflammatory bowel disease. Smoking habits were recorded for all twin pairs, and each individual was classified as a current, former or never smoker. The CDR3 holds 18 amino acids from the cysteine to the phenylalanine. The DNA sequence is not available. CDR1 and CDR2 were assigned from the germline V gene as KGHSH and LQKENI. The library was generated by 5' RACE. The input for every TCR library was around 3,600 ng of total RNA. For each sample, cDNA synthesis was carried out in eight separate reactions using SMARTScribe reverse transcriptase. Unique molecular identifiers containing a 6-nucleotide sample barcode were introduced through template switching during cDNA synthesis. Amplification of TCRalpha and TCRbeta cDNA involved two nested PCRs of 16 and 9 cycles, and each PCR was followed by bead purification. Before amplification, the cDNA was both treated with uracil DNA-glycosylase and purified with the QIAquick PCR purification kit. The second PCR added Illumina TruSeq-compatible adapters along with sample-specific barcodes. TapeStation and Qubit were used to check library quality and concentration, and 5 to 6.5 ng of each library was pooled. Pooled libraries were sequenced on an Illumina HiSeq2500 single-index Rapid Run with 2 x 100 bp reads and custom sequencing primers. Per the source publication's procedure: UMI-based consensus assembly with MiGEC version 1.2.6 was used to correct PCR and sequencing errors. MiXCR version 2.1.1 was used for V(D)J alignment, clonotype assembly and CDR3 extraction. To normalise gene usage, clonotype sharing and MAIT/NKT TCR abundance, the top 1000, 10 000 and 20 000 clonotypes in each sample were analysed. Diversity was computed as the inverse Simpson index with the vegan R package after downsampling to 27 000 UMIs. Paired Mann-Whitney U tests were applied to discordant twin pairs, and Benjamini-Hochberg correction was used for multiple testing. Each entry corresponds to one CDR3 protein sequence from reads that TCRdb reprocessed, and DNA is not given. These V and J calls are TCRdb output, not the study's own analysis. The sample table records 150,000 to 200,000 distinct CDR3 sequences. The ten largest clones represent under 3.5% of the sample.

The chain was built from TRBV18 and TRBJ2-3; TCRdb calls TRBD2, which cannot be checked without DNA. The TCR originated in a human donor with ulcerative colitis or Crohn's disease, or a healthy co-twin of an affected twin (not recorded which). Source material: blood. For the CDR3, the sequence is CASSPPRLAGEEADTQYF.